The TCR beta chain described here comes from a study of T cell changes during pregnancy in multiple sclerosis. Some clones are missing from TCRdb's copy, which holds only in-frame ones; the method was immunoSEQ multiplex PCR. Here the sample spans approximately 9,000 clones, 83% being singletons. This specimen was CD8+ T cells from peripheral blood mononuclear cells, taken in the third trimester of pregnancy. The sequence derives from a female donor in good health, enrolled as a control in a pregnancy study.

CDR3 nucleotides: TGTGCCATCCAAGAGGGAGCGGGGGGCTACGAGCAGTACTTC. Its protein is CAIQEGAGGYEQYF. The chain recombines TRBV10-3 with TRBJ2-7; 9 bases are shared with TRBD2. This CDR3 comprises 14 residues. V shed 8 bases and J 3 bases; nucleotides not matched to a gene: 8. Germline assignment: CDR1 ENHRY and CDR2 SYGVKD.